This T cell receptor (beta chain) was found in a study of T cell responses to AZD1222 COVID-19 vaccine. Whole-study results and caveats: Of spike-specific TCRs, nearly half reportedly target regions left unmutated in variants. Baseline antibody screening turned up just a handful of seropositive AZD1222 recipients.

CDR1 is LNHDA, CDR2 SQIVND, per germline (reference sequence). The length of the CDR3 is 14 residues. Trimming took off 7 bases at V and 3 bases at J, with 13 bases between the two ends. Repertoires were generated with immunoSEQ multiplex PCR, while TCRdb's copy carries only in-frame clones and drops some. Among some 96,000 clones, roughly 90% were seen once, and the ten largest hold more than 15%. Pooled in the analysis were second doses at about 4 or about 12 weeks. A word on this clone: Its antigen remains unknown.

This TCR was sampled from an adult who received the AZD1222 COVID-19 vaccine. The sequencing here drew on peripheral blood, taken 28 days after the second AZD1222 dose. This chain joins TRBV19 and TRBJ2-1; the D gene could be TRBD1 or TRBD2 (5 bases each). Here the CDR3 DNA reads TGTGCCAGTAAATTCGGGGCGGGCTACAATGAGCAGTTCTTC. Its translation: CASKFGAGYNEQFF.